What follows are 3 T cell receptor beta chains derived from one specimen sequenced in a study of OX40 agonist ivuxolimab in advanced cancers. TCRdb's copy holds only in-frame clones and misses some; the assay was immunoSEQ multiplex PCR. The sample has 60,000 or so clones; roughly nine tenths are singletons. The source material was CD4+ or CD8+ T cells sorted from blood, sampled in a trial of the OX40 agonist ivuxolimab. All receptors derive from an adult with an advanced solid tumor such as melanoma, head and neck, liver or kidney cancer.

J is TRBJ1-1 and V is TRBV11-3; possible D gene TRBD1, 5 bases. CDR3 length equals 17 residues. V lost 2 bases and J 3 bases, leaving 19 bases between the germline ends. Germline CDR1 SGHNT, CDR2 YENEEA. CDR3 region: CASSLPGWKGLYTEAFF. The DNA of the CDR3 is TGTGCCAGCAGCTTACCGGGATGGAAGGGGCTCTACACTGAAGCTTTCTTT.

This rearrangement joins TRBV19 to TRBJ1-4; no firm D call. The CDR3 sequence is 12 residues long. Germline CDR1 reads LNHDA; CDR2 reads SQIVND (reference sequence). V shed 10 bases and J shed 5 bases, with 11 bases lying between them. The CDR3 DNA is TGTGCCACCAGAGCCCGGAATGAAAAACTGTTTTTT. This sequence encodes CATRARNEKLFF.

This sequence joins TRBV9 and TRBJ2-1; D might be TRBD2 (5 bases). The length of the CDR3 is 15 residues. The V end was cut by 0 bases, the J end by 3 bases, with 10 bases between. Germline CDR1 is SGDLS and CDR2 is YYNGEE. The DNA for the CDR3 is TGTGCCAGCAGCGTAGGGTCGGGGAACTACAATGAGCAGTTCTTC. It yields the protein CASSVGSGNYNEQFF.